This T cell receptor beta chain was identified during a study of Graves' ophthalmopathy and Graves' hyperthyroidism. Turning to the study itself: The stable label applied to hyperthyroidism with no ophthalmopathy within 18 months of follow-up. Study results and limitations: Sensitivity of around 86% and specificity of around 80% were achieved when a 13-signature model separated ophthalmopathy from stable hyperthyroidism.

From germline, CDR1 is ENHRY and CDR2 SYGVKD. The length of the CDR3 is 15 residues. The V and J ends lost 4 bases and 0 bases respectively, with 13 bases between them. Hyperthyroidism was new, under 2 months, in patients aged 18 to 65. Lactation, pregnancy, uncontrolled infections and other autoimmune diseases were all grounds for excluding patients. This clonotype was detected ten times or more. Antigen unknown. For repertoire sequencing, the TCR beta CDR3 regions were amplified from RNA transcripts. First-round RT-PCR with HTBI primers preceded a second-round multiplex PCR. TCRdb re-derived calls from the multiplex PCR reads in MiXCR, one entry per CDR3 protein. Among around 1.1 million distinct CDR3 sequences listed, about two fifths were seen once.

The rearrangement joins TRBV10-3 to TRBJ2-7, with D possibly TRBD2 on 5 matching bases. The clonotype was recovered from an adult man with Graves' hyperthyroidism. Sequenced sample: peripheral blood or thyroid tissue (not recorded which). CDR3 protein: CAISVREKSSYEQYF. CDR3 nucleotides: TGTGCCATCAGTGTGAGGGAGAAGAGCTCCTACGAGCAGTACTTC.